The clone carrying this T cell receptor (beta chain) appeared a single time. Germline CDR1 reads SGHAT; CDR2 reads FQNNGV. The CDR3 runs to 16 residues. V was pared by 2 bases and J by 4 bases, with 17 bases between. The data belong to a study of control samples from healthy donors and cancer patients. TCRdb keeps only in-frame clones here, not all; method: immunoSEQ multiplex PCR. The sample lists 250,000 to 300,000 clones; approximately 80% were seen once. The TCR was taken from a woman aged 55-70 years with lung cancer. The sequenced sample was PBMCs. The chain is built from TRBV11-2 and TRBJ1-2; D is ambiguous. In nucleotides, the CDR3 is TGTGCCAGCAGCTTAAGCCCTACTATACTTCCCTATGGCTACACCTTC. Its protein is CASSLSPTILPYGYTF. Filled out from reference TRBV11-2 and TRBJ1-2, the complete variable domain reads EAGVAQSPRYKIIEKRQSVAFWCNPISGHATLYWYQQILGQGPKLLIQFQNNGVVDDSQLPKDRFSAERLKGVDSTLKIQPAKLEDSAVYLCASSLSPTILPYGYTFGSGTRLTVV.